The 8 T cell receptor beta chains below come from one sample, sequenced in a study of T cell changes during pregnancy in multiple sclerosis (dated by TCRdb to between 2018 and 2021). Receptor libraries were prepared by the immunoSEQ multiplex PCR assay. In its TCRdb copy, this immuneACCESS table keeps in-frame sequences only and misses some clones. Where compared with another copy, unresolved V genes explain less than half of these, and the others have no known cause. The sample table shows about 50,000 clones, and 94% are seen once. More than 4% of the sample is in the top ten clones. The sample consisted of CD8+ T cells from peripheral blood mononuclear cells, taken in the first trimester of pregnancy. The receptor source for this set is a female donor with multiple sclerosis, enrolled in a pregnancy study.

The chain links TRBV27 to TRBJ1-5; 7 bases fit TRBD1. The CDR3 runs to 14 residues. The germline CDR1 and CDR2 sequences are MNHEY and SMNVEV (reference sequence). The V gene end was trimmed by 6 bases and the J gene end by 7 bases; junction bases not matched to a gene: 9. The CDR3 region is CASRYRGIGQPQHF. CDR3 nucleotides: TGTGCCAGCAGGTACAGGGGAATAGGGCAGCCCCAGCATTTT.

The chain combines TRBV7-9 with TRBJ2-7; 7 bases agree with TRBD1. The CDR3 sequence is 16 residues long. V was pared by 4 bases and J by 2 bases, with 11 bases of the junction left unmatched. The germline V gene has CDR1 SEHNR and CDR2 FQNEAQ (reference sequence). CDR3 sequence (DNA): TGTGCCAGCAGCTGGTCAGGGGGATCTCGACCCTACGAGCAGTACTTC. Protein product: CASSWSGGSRPYEQYF.

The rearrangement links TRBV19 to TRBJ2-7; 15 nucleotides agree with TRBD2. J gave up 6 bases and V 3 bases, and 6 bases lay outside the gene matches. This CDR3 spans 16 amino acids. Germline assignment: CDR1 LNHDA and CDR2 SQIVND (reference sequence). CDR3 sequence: CASSMGLAGGGAEQYF. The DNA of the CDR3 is TGTGCCAGTAGTATGGGACTAGCGGGAGGAGGGGCCGAGCAGTACTTC.

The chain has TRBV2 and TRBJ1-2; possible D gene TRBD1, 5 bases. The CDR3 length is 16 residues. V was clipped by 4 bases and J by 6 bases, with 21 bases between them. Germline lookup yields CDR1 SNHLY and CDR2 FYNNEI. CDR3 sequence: CASSVIGAGGLDGYTF. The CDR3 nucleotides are TGTGCCAGCAGTGTGATAGGGGCCGGTGGGTTGGATGGCTACACCTTC.

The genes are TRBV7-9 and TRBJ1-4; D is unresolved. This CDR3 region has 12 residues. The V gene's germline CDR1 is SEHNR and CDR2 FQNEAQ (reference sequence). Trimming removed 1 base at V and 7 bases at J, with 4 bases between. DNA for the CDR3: TGTGCCAGCAGCTTAGACGGTGAAAAACTGTTTTTT. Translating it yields CASSLDGEKLFF. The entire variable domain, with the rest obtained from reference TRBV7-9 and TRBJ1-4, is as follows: DTGVSQNPRHKITKRGQNVTFRCDPISEHNRLYWYRQTLGQGPEFLTYFQNEAQLEKSRLLSDRFSAERPKGSFSTLEIQRTEQGDSAMYLCASSLDGEKLFFGSGTQLSVL.

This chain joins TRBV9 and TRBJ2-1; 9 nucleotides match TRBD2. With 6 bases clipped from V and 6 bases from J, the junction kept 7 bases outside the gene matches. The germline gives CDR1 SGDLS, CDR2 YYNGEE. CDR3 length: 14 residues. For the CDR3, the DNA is TGTGCCAGCAATAGCGGGAGAGGGTCCAATGAGCAGTTCTTC. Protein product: CASNSGRGSNEQFF.

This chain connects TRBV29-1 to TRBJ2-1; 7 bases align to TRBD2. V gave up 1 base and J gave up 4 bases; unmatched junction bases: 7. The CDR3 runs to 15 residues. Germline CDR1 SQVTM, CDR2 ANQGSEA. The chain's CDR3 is CSVEGLSGEYNEQFF. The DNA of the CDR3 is TGCAGCGTTGAAGGACTGAGCGGGGAGTACAATGAGCAGTTCTTC.

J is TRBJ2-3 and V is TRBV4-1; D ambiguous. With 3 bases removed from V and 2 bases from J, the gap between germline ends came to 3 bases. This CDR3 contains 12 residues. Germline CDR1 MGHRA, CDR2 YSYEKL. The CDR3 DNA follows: TGCGCCAGCAGCCATATCACAGATACGCAGTATTTT. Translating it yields CASSHITDTQYF.